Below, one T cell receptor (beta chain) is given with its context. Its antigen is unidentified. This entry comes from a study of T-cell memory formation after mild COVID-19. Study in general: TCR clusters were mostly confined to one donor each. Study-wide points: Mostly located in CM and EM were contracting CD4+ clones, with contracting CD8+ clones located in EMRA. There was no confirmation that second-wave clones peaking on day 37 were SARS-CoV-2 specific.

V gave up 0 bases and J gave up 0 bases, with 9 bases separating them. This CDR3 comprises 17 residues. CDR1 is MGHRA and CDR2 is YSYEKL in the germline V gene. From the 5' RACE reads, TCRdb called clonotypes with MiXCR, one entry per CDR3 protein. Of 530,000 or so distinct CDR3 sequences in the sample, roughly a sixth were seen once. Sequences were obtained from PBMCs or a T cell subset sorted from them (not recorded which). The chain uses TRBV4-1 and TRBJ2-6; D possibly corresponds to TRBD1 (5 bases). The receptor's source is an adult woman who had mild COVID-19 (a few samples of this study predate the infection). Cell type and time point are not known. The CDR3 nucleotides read TGCGCCAGCAGCCAAGAGACAGCGTTCTCTGGGGCCAACGTCCTGACTTTC. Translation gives CASSQETAFSGANVLTF.